This T cell receptor beta chain was recovered during a study of cytomegalovirus exposure and HLA in healthy donors. This clone was observed a single time. Its antigen remains unidentified. Between the trimmed V and J ends, which lost 4 bases and 5 bases, there was a span of 5 bases. CDR3 size: 10 residues. From germline, CDR1 is DFQATT and CDR2 SNEGSKA (reference sequence). Notes on the study in general: TCR sequences were mostly rare, though some public TCRs occurred in many donors. Cytomegalovirus association was assigned to about 180 TCR beta chains. As a later analysis showed, several of the most significant clusters appeared to be linked to common viral pathogens.

Researchers ran the PCR with 60 Vbeta and 13 Jbeta primers. Sequencing used immunoSEQ multiplex PCR; TCRdb keeps in-frame clones, though not all of them. The table includes 70,000 to 100,000 clones, just under 70% detected once. The sequence was obtained from a man aged 50-60 years in good health and CMV-seronegative. V usage is TRBV20-1 and J usage is TRBJ2-5; D unresolved. Sequenced material: PBMCs. This chain's CDR3 is CSATSETQYF. CDR3 sequence (DNA): TGCAGTGCTACAAGCGAGACCCAGTACTTC.